Listed here are 16 T cell receptor beta chains from one sample, sequenced in a study of blood T cell repertoires in COVID-19 (dated by TCRdb to about 2020). Preparation of the library involved the immunoSEQ multiplex PCR assay. This is the immuneACCESS table as TCRdb keeps it, with only in-frame sequences that have V and J called. A part of the clones is gone; compared with another copy, unresolved V genes explain less than half, and the rest is unexplained. The sample table lists 200,000 to 250,000 clones, around 80% of them with a count of one. In total, the top ten clones hold around 7.3% of the sample. Material: peripheral blood. Receptors originate from a woman in her 70s with acute or convalescent COVID-19.

This clone was found once. The CDR3 bases are TGTGCCAGTAGTAACGATAGGGGGAGCACAGATACGCAGTATTTT. It specifies CASSNDRGSTDTQYF. The rearrangement uses TRBV19 and TRBJ2-3; D might be TRBD1 (6 bases). CDR1 is LNHDA, CDR2 SQIVND, per germline (reference sequence). Trimming took off 4 bases at V and 0 bases at J, with 11 bases between the two ends. The CDR3 is 15 amino acids.

The CDR3 sequence: CASTLAGPGTQYF. CDR3 nucleotide sequence: TGTGCCAGCACTCTAGCGGGACCTGGAACGCAGTATTTT. The chain links TRBV7-2 to TRBJ2-3; TRBD2 matches 9 bases. This CDR3 has 13 residues. V dropped 7 bases and J dropped 9; count of bases not matched to a gene: 8. The germline V gene has CDR1 SGHTA and CDR2 FQGNSA.

This clone was found many times. Other DNA sequences in the same sample also yield this CDR3. The chain joins TRBV5-1 to TRBJ2-3, with D tentatively TRBD1 (6 bases). Germline V lookup: CDR1 SGHRS, CDR2 YFSETQ. The CDR3 extends over 15 amino acids. V dropped 0 bases and J dropped 2 bases, with 10 bases sitting between them. The DNA for the CDR3 is TGCGCCAGCAGCTTGGGGACAGTTTCCACAGATACGCAGTATTTT. Residues: CASSLGTVSTDTQYF.

The chain has TRBV4-2 and TRBJ1-5; TRBD1 matches 8 bases. The V gene end was trimmed by 1 base and the J gene end by 0 bases; junction bases not matched to a gene: 14. This CDR3 region has 20 residues. The germline gives CDR1 LGHNA, CDR2 YNFKEQ. CDR3 in DNA: TGTGCCAGCAGCCAAGGGGTCGAATCGGACAGGGCGATTAGCAATCAGCCCCAGCATTTT. It encodes CASSQGVESDRAISNQPQHF.

V and J are TRBV5-1 and TRBJ2-2, with 7 bases aligning to TRBD1. V gave up 5 bases and J gave up 6 bases; unmatched junction bases: 10. The germline V gene encodes CDR1 SGHRS and CDR2 YFSETQ. The CDR3 consists of 15 residues. Here the CDR3 reads CASRRRQGKPGELFF. In DNA form, the CDR3 reads TGCGCCAGCAGAAGGAGACAGGGTAAGCCCGGGGAGCTGTTTTTT.

This rearrangement joins TRBV30 to TRBJ2-2; D is possibly TRBD1 (5 bases). Germline-derived CDR1 and CDR2 are GTSNPN and SVGIG (reference sequence). This CDR3 is 14 amino acids long. Trimming left V 4 bases short and J 5 bases short, with 14 bases between. In DNA, the CDR3 is TGTGCCTGGAAGCAGGGATGGGGTACCGGGGAGCTGTTTTTT. This translates into CAWKQGWGTGELFF.

The chain couples TRBV18 to TRBJ1-2; D might be TRBD1 (5 bases). V was clipped by 2 bases and J by 6 bases, with 22 bases between them. This CDR3 contains 17 residues. The V gene's germline CDR1 is KGHSH and CDR2 LQKENI. The CDR3: CASSPWEAGKVENGYTF. The CDR3 DNA follows: TGTGCCAGCTCACCATGGGAAGCAGGGAAAGTCGAAAATGGCTACACCTTC.

This clone was found a few times. V and J are TRBV21-1 and TRBJ2-1; the table's D call, TRBD2, was not checked against the DNA. TRBV21-1 is marked as a pseudogene. This CDR3 contains 13 residues. The CDR3 loop reads CASEPMREWEQFF. The CDR3 region has the DNA TGTGCCAGCGAACCCATGAGGGAATGGGAGCAGTTCTTC.

V gene TRBV19 combines with J gene TRBJ2-2; 14 bases match TRBD2. CDR1 is LNHDA, CDR2 SQIVND, per germline (reference sequence). Trimming cost V 10 bases and J 7 bases; bases outside gene matches: 5. The CDR3 totals 14 residues. CDR3 sequence (DNA): TGTGCCACGACTAGCGGGGGGGCCTTCGGGGAGCTGTTTTTT. This encodes CATTSGGAFGELFF. Drawing the rest from reference TRBV19 and TRBJ2-2, the complete variable domain is DGGITQSPKYLFRKEGQNVTLSCEQNLNHDAMYWYRQDPGQGLRLIYYSQIVNDFQKGDIAEGYSVSREKKESFPLTVTSAQKNPTAFYLCATTSGGAFGELFFGEGSRLTVL.

V gene TRBV9 combines with J gene TRBJ2-5, with 8 bases lining up with TRBD1. The CDR3 has 12 amino acids. Looked up from germline, CDR1 is SGDLS and CDR2 is YYNGEE. Trimming took 3 bases from V and 9 from J; bases not matched to a gene: 4. The DNA of the CDR3 is TGTGCCAGCAGCGGATTACAGGGGGCCCAGTACTTC. Amino acids: CASSGLQGAQYF.

V gene TRBV29-1 combines with J gene TRBJ2-6; no definite D call. This CDR3 spans 13 amino acids. V lost 7 bases to trimming and J lost 0 bases, with 7 bases between them. The germline CDR1 and CDR2 sequences are SQVTM and ANQGSEA. CDR3 sequence (DNA): TGCAGCGCCGTTATCTCTGGGGCCAACGTCCTGACTTTC. It specifies CSAVISGANVLTF.

The chain has TRBV29-1 and TRBJ1-2; 8 nucleotides match TRBD1. Germline CDR1 and CDR2: SQVTM and ANQGSEA. Unmatched junction bases numbered 2, after V lost 6 bases and J lost 5 bases. This CDR3 is built from 11 residues. The CDR3 coding sequence is TGCAGCGTCGACAGGGGTTATGGCTACACCTTC. The encoded protein is CSVDRGYGYTF.

This sequence joins TRBV24-1 and TRBJ1-2; D not resolved. Germline loops: CDR1 KGHDR, CDR2 SFDVKD. This CDR3 region has 12 residues. Trimming cost V 4 bases and J 4 bases, with 6 bases left between them. CDR3 residues: CATSEEGYGYTF. CDR3 in DNA: TGTGCCACCAGTGAGGAGGGCTATGGCTACACCTTC.

The chain employs TRBV27 and TRBJ1-1; D unclear. V lost 5 bases and J lost 6, with 13 bases in between. Germline V gene data show CDR1 as MNHEY and CDR2 as SMNVEV (reference sequence). The CDR3 loop spans 13 amino acids. For the CDR3, the DNA is TGTGCCAGCAGTCTGACATGGGAGGCTGAAGCTTTCTTT. This translates into CASSLTWEAEAFF.

The V call is TRBV2, the J call TRBJ1-5; D ambiguous. Germline V gene lookup returns CDR1 SNHLY and CDR2 FYNNEI. The V end lost 0 bases, the J end lost 7 bases, and 10 bases lay between the germline ends. The CDR3 has 14 residues. The CDR3, as DNA: TGTGCCAGCAGTGAAGCGAAGGGAGGCCAGCCCCAGCATTTT. Protein sequence: CASSEAKGGQPQHF.

This chain links TRBV5-6 with TRBJ1-2, with D maybe TRBD1 (5 bases). The germline V gene encodes CDR1 SGHDT and CDR2 YYEEEE. V was clipped by 4 bases and J by 5 bases, with 12 bases between them. This CDR3 region has 13 residues. CDR3 residues: CASSAAGGYGYTF. In DNA form, the CDR3 reads TGTGCCAGCAGCGCCGCCGGGGGTTATGGCTACACCTTC.